The 30 T cell receptor beta chains in this list originate from one sample, sequenced in a study of shared clonotypes between healthy human individuals. Sequenced by immunoSEQ multiplex PCR; TCRdb stores in-frame clones only, minus some. Among roughly 2 million clones listed, roughly 94% were seen once. The sample was naive CD4+ T cells sorted from blood. Subset meaning: CD45RA+ positively selected. The source is a man aged 18 to 29 in good health.

This clone was detected a few times. V usage is TRBV19 and J usage is TRBJ1-2; D may be TRBD1 (6 bases). The V end lost 8 bases, the J end lost 2 bases, and 15 bases lay between the germline ends. This CDR3 is built from 14 residues. Germline V gives CDR1 LNHDA, CDR2 SQIVND (reference sequence). In DNA, the CDR3 is TGTGCCAGTTTGGGCGGACAGTACAACTATGGCTACACCTTC. This codes for CASLGGQYNYGYTF.

V gene TRBV11-2 combines with J gene TRBJ1-3, with 7 bases lining up with TRBD1. Trimming at V came to 3 bases and at J to 0 bases, leaving 8 bases not matched to a gene. The CDR3 is made up of 17 amino acids. Germline V CDR1 and CDR2: SGHAT, FQNNGV. CDR3 in DNA: TGTGCCAGCAGCTTGCGGACAGGCCACTACTCTGGAAACACCATATATTTT. This sequence encodes CASSLRTGHYSGNTIYF. The complete variable domain, with remaining parts taken from reference TRBV11-2 and TRBJ1-3, reads EAGVAQSPRYKIIEKRQSVAFWCNPISGHATLYWYQQILGQGPKLLIQFQNNGVVDDSQLPKDRFSAERLKGVDSTLKIQPAKLEDSAVYLCASSLRTGHYSGNTIYFGEGSWLTVV.

The gene calls are TRBV2 and TRBJ2-2, with D perhaps TRBD1 (6 bases). V dropped 10 bases and J dropped 2 bases, with 8 bases sitting between them. CDR3 size: 12 residues. Germline CDR1 reads SNHLY; CDR2 reads FYNNEI. The CDR3 region is CANRANTGELFF. Written as DNA, the CDR3 is TGTGCCAACAGGGCTAACACCGGGGAGCTGTTTTTT.

This clone was recorded once. The chain employs TRBV2 and TRBJ2-7; D gene uncertain. V lost 9 bases, J lost 0 bases, and 12 bases lay in between. This CDR3 is built from 13 residues. Germline lookup yields CDR1 SNHLY and CDR2 FYNNEI. CDR3 bases: TGTGCCAGTAAAAGAGGCCCCTCCTACGAGCAGTACTTC. It yields the protein CASKRGPSYEQYF.

J is TRBJ2-7 and V is TRBV18; TRBD1 might be the D (6 bases). Between the trimmed V and J ends, which lost 4 bases and 0 bases, there was a span of 10 bases. The CDR3 covers 14 residues. Germline V gene lookup returns CDR1 KGHSH and CDR2 LQKENI. The CDR3 is CASSLGQSSYEQYF. The CDR3 region has the DNA TGTGCCAGCTCACTTGGACAGTCCTCCTACGAGCAGTACTTC.

The chain recombines TRBV7-2 with TRBJ2-2; 11 nucleotides match TRBD2. The CDR3 is 14 residues long. V shed 4 bases and J 9 bases; nucleotides not matched to a gene: 4. CDR1 and CDR2 from the germline V gene are SGHTA and FQGNSA. The CDR3 DNA reads TGTGCCAGCAGCTCGACTAGCGGGATATGGGAGCTGTTTTTT. It codes for CASSSTSGIWELFF.

The chain is built from TRBV28 and TRBJ2-1; 7 positions match TRBD1. V gave up 2 bases and J gave up 8 bases; unmatched junction bases: 9. The CDR3 runs 15 residues. Germline assignment: CDR1 MDHEN and CDR2 SYDVKM. The CDR3 DNA reads as TGTGCCAGCAGTTTAGAGACAGGGATGATCCATGAGCAGTTCTTC. Its translation: CASSLETGMIHEQFF. The whole variable domain, remainder taken from reference TRBV28 and TRBJ2-1, is DVKVTQSSRYLVKRTGEKVFLECVQDMDHENMFWYRQDPGLGLRLIYFSYDVKMKEKGDIPEGYSVSREKKERFSLILESASTNQTSMYLCASSLETGMIHEQFFGPGTRLTVL.

V gene TRBV15 combines with J gene TRBJ2-2, with D uncertain. The CDR3 has 16 residues. The germline V and J ends were trimmed by 0 bases and 4 bases, with 12 bases remaining between them. Germline loops: CDR1 LNHNV, CDR2 YYDKDF (reference sequence). The CDR3 spells CATSRDGRTVTGELFF. In DNA form, the CDR3 reads TGTGCCACCAGCAGAGACGGCAGGACGGTCACCGGGGAGCTGTTTTTT.

The CDR3 region has the DNA TGTGCCAGCAGTGCGTTTCAGGGGCCCGGGGAGCTGTTTTTT. Protein sequence: CASSAFQGPGELFF. J is TRBJ2-2 and V is TRBV6-1; weak D call: TRBD1 (6 bases). Trimming left V 4 bases short and J 6 bases short, with 12 bases between. From germline, CDR1 is MNHNS and CDR2 SASEGT. This CDR3 region has 14 residues.

The chain carries TRBV6-5 and TRBJ2-2; tentative D call: TRBD2 (6 bases). Trimming shortened V by 4 bases and J by 6 bases, and 15 bases separated the two germline ends. The CDR3 extends over 15 amino acids. Germline V gives CDR1 MNHEY, CDR2 SVGAGI. Here the CDR3 reads CASSSPRGDPGELFF. CDR3 nucleotide sequence: TGTGCCAGCAGTTCACCTCGCGGGGACCCCGGGGAGCTGTTTTTT.

V and J are TRBV10-3 and TRBJ1-2, with D possibly TRBD1 on 5 matching bases. The CDR3 consists of 13 residues. CDR1 ENHRY and CDR2 SYGVKD come from the germline V gene. The V and J ends lost 3 bases and 6 bases respectively, with 11 bases between them. DNA of the CDR3: TGTGCCATCAGTGAATGGGGGAACGATGGCTACACCTTC. It is translated as CAISEWGNDGYTF.

V gene TRBV7-9 combines with J gene TRBJ2-5; either TRBD1 or TRBD2 may fit D (5 bases each). The germline gives CDR1 SEHNR, CDR2 FQNEAQ (reference sequence). V was cut by 6 bases and J by 2 bases, with 13 bases left in between. This CDR3 has 14 amino acids. The CDR3 reads CASRRDGPQETQYF. CDR3 nucleotide sequence: TGTGCCAGCAGGAGGGACGGACCTCAAGAGACCCAGTACTTC.

V is TRBV6-6 and J is TRBJ2-7, with 8 bases identical to TRBD1. The CDR3 length is 13 residues. V dropped 6 bases and J dropped 9; count of bases not matched to a gene: 10. Germline loops: CDR1 MNHNY, CDR2 SVGAGI (reference sequence). The CDR3 DNA reads TGTGCCAGCAGCCGACCGGGACAGGTGAGGCAGTACTTC. It encodes CASSRPGQVRQYF.

The V call is TRBV28, the J call TRBJ2-3; D is perhaps TRBD1 (5 bases). The CDR3 length is 14 residues. Germline CDR1 is MDHEN and CDR2 is SYDVKM. Trimming removed 10 bases from V and 2 bases from J, with 16 bases in between. CDR3: CATKGAVPTDTQYF. In nucleotides, the CDR3 is TGTGCCACAAAAGGGGCAGTACCCACAGATACGCAGTATTTT.

This chain joins TRBV18 and TRBJ1-5, with TRBD1 matching 11 bases. The CDR3 has 15 amino acids. V shed 2 bases, J shed 6 bases, and the junction held 3 bases outside the gene matches. Germline V gene data show CDR1 as KGHSH and CDR2 as LQKENI. The CDR3 nucleotides read TGTGCCAGCTCACCAGGACAGGGGGCGATTCAGCCCCAGCATTTT. It codes for CASSPGQGAIQPQHF.

In the case of this clone: At one end the junction does not follow the germline gene, possibly because of a read error. This chain links TRBV7-7 with TRBJ2-1; possibly TRBD1 or TRBD2 for D (6 bases each). CDR1 and CDR2 (germline): SSHAT, FNYEAQ (reference sequence). This CDR3 contains 14 residues. The CDR3 DNA reads TGTGCTAGCAGCCGAGGAGGGGGGCGCGATGAGCAGTTCTTC. Amino acids: CASSRGGGRDEQFF. The whole variable domain, filled in from reference TRBV7-7 and TRBJ2-1, reads GAGVSQSPRYKVTKRGQDVTLRCDPISSHATLYWYQQALGQGPEFLTYFNYEAQPDKSGLPSDRFSAERPEGSISTLTIQRTEQRDSAMYRCASSRGGGRDEQFFGPGTRLTVL.

This clone was seen just once. The chain combines TRBV5-4 with TRBJ2-7, with D perhaps given as TRBD1 or TRBD2 (6 bases each). Between the trimmed V and J ends, which lost 3 bases and 1 base, there was a span of 17 bases. CDR3 length equals 16 residues. The germline V gene encodes CDR1 SGHNT and CDR2 YYREEE (reference sequence). The CDR3 DNA reads as TGTGCCAGCAGCTGGCAGAAAGGGGGGCTTTCCTACGAGCAGTACTTC. It translates to CASSWQKGGLSYEQYF.

This chain links TRBV4-2 with TRBJ1-2, with a tentative D call TRBD1 (6 bases). The V and J ends lost 1 base and 4 bases respectively, with 10 bases between them. CDR1 LGHNA and CDR2 YNFKEQ come from the germline V gene. The CDR3 totals 14 residues. The CDR3 region is CASSQVSGVYGYTF. The DNA of the CDR3 is TGTGCCAGCAGCCAAGTTTCAGGGGTCTATGGCTACACCTTC.

The chain has TRBV6-5 and TRBJ1-2; D uncertain. Germline assignment: CDR1 MNHEY and CDR2 SVGAGI. V was cut by 0 bases and J by 6 bases, with 17 bases left in between. The CDR3 runs 16 residues. The CDR3 reads CASSYSTTSPVNGYTF. DNA for the CDR3: TGTGCCAGCAGTTACTCGACTACCTCCCCGGTTAATGGCTACACCTTC.

The chain is built from TRBV5-8 and TRBJ2-1; the D call may be TRBD1 or TRBD2 (5 bases each). The CDR3 has 14 residues. Germline values: CDR1 SGHTS, CDR2 YDEGEE. Between the trimmed V and J ends, which lost 5 bases and 6 bases, there was a span of 15 bases. The CDR3 bases are TGTGCCAGCAGACCCCGGGGCGCCGGCAATGAGCAGTTCTTC. It specifies CASRPRGAGNEQFF.

The chain has TRBV18 and TRBJ2-1, with D maybe TRBD2 (6 bases). The germline gives CDR1 KGHSH, CDR2 LQKENI. The V and J ends lost 3 bases and 0 bases respectively, with 18 bases between them. This CDR3 has 18 residues. CDR3 nucleotide sequence: TGTGCCAGCTCACCTCCCTCGCGGGGTGGTAGCTCCTACAATGAGCAGTTCTTC. Translating it yields CASSPPSRGGSSYNEQFF. The full variable domain, completed using reference TRBV18 and TRBJ2-1, is NAGVMQNPRHLVRRRGQEARLRCSPMKGHSHVYWYRQLPEEGLKFMVYLQKENIIDESGMPKERFSAEFPKEGPSILRIQQVVRGDSAAYFCASSPPSRGGSSYNEQFFGPGTRLTVL.

This clone was observed a single time. This rearrangement joins TRBV5-4 to TRBJ2-1; no firm D call. Germline CDR1 is SGHNT and CDR2 is YYREEE (reference sequence). The CDR3 totals 16 residues. With 4 bases removed from V and 0 bases from J, the gap between germline ends came to 14 bases. CDR3 amino acids: CASSPDAESSYNEQFF. The CDR3 DNA reads TGTGCCAGCAGCCCGGACGCGGAGAGCTCCTACAATGAGCAGTTCTTC.

J is TRBJ2-2 and V is TRBV10-3; D perhaps matches TRBD1 (5 bases). The V end lost 3 bases, the J end lost 4 bases, and 12 bases lay between the germline ends. CDR3 length: 15 amino acids. The V gene's germline CDR1 is ENHRY and CDR2 SYGVKD. The CDR3 reads CAISDPGYATGELFF. The CDR3 nucleotides are TGTGCCATCAGTGACCCAGGGTATGCCACCGGGGAGCTGTTTTTT.

The rearrangement joins TRBV30 to TRBJ1-5; D gene uncertain. The CDR3 is 13 residues long. The germline gives CDR1 GTSNPN, CDR2 SVGIG (reference sequence). V lost 1 base and J lost 6, with 10 bases in between. The CDR3 sequence: CAWSDDTGQPQHF. Here the CDR3 DNA reads TGTGCCTGGAGTGACGACACCGGTCAGCCCCAGCATTTT.

The chain couples TRBV2 to TRBJ2-7; 11 bases are shared with TRBD2. Losses at the gene ends were 3 bases for V and 12 bases for J; bases not matched to a gene: 4. Germline CDR1 reads SNHLY; CDR2 reads FYNNEI. There are 12 residues in the CDR3. CDR3 protein: CASSEFLAGGYF. As DNA, the CDR3 is TGTGCCAGCAGTGAGTTTCTAGCGGGAGGGTACTTC.

The rearrangement links TRBV19 to TRBJ1-1; no reliable D call. The CDR3 is 13 residues long. The germline CDR1 and CDR2 sequences are LNHDA and SQIVND (reference sequence). The V end lost 5 bases, the J end lost 1 base, and 8 bases lay between the germline ends. The DNA of the CDR3 is TGTGCCAGTAGTGTAGTATCGAACACTGAAGCTTTCTTT. This gives the protein CASSVVSNTEAFF.

This clone has just one count. V gene TRBV6-5 combines with J gene TRBJ1-3; D is uncertain. CDR3 length: 13 residues. Trimming cost V 6 bases and J 0 bases, with 6 bases left between them. Germline V gene lookup returns CDR1 MNHEY and CDR2 SVGAGI. The CDR3 spells CASRMYSGNTIYF. The CDR3 nucleotides are TGTGCCAGCAGGATGTACTCTGGAAACACCATATATTTT.

The chain couples TRBV2 to TRBJ2-1, with D possibly matching TRBD2 (6 bases). The CDR3 spans 13 residues. CDR1 and CDR2 from the germline V gene are SNHLY and FYNNEI. With 6 bases removed from V and 8 bases from J, the gap between germline ends came to 14 bases. The CDR3 protein is CASSRTNLYEQFF. CDR3 coding DNA: TGTGCCAGCAGCCGGACTAATCTCTATGAGCAGTTCTTC.

V and J are TRBV5-1 and TRBJ1-3, with a weak D call TRBD1 (6 bases). V gave up 4 bases and J gave up 0 bases, with 14 bases separating them. The CDR3 loop spans 16 amino acids. Germline V gene lookup returns CDR1 SGHRS and CDR2 YFSETQ. The CDR3 sequence: CASSPLTGTSGNTIYF. As DNA, the CDR3 is TGCGCCAGCAGCCCGCTGACAGGTACCTCTGGAAACACCATATATTTT.

To note about this clone: The same CDR3 also results from other DNA sequences found in this sample. The CDR3 reads CASSLEGYEQYF. The CDR3 nucleotides are TGTGCCAGCAGCTTGGAAGGCTACGAGCAGTACTTC. V usage is TRBV5-6 and J usage is TRBJ2-7; no clear D gene. This CDR3 is 12 amino acids long. Trimming cost V 0 bases and J 3 bases, with 4 bases left between them. CDR1 is SGHDT and CDR2 is YYEEEE in the germline V gene.